The 18 T cell receptor beta chains reported below all come from one sample, sequenced in a study of blood T cell repertoires in COVID-19. Some clones are missing from TCRdb's copy, which holds only in-frame ones; the method was immunoSEQ multiplex PCR. The table lists about 320,000 clones, roughly 85% of them singletons. Specimen: peripheral blood. Every receptor here comes from a human donor in a cohort sampled during active COVID-19.

The chain employs TRBV7-8 and TRBJ2-1; the D gene is possibly TRBD2 (5 bases). Trimming stripped 5 bases from V and 0 bases from J, with 14 bases between. Germline lookup yields CDR1 SGHVS and CDR2 FQNEAQ. This CDR3 is 16 amino acids long. CDR3 in DNA: TGTGCCAGCAGCCCGACTACTACAAGCTCCTACAATGAGCAGTTCTTC. Its translation: CASSPTTTSSYNEQFF.

The chain recombines TRBV10-1 with TRBJ1-1; 7 bases fit TRBD1. Germline CDR1 is WNHNN and CDR2 is SYGVQD (reference sequence). Germline trimming cut 0 bases from V and 2 bases from J; bases unmatched to any gene: 6. The CDR3 contains 16 residues. Written as DNA, the CDR3 is TGCGCCAGCAGTGAGTCGCCAGGACAGGCTAACACTGAAGCTTTCTTT. The encoded protein is CASSESPGQANTEAFF.

Only one count was recorded for this clone. The chain combines TRBV7-2 with TRBJ2-7; 8 bases are a match to TRBD1. This CDR3 spans 15 amino acids. CDR1 and CDR2 (germline): SGHTA, FQGNSA. J was trimmed by 0 bases and V by 4 bases; bases with no gene match: 5. This CDR3 reads CASSWDRWASYEQYF. The CDR3, as DNA: TGTGCCAGCAGCTGGGACAGGTGGGCCTCCTACGAGCAGTACTTC. Complete variable domain (other parts from reference TRBV7-2 and TRBJ2-7): GAGVSQSPSNKVTEKGKDVELRCDPISGHTALYWYRQSLGQGLEFLIYFQGNSAPDKSGLPSDRFSAERTGGSVSTLTIQRTQQEDSAVYLCASSWDRWASYEQYFGPGTRLTVT.

The chain joins TRBV9 to TRBJ2-5, with 14 bases identical to TRBD2. The CDR3 contains 17 residues. The V and J ends lost 0 bases and 5 bases, in that order; junction bases with no gene match: 6. Germline V gene lookup returns CDR1 SGDLS and CDR2 YYNGEE. CDR3 region: CASSVGSTSGGVETQYF. The CDR3 coding sequence is TGTGCCAGCAGCGTAGGGTCGACTAGCGGGGGGGTTGAGACCCAGTACTTC.

The rearrangement joins TRBV6-5 to TRBJ1-4; TRBD1 is a possible D gene (6 bases). The germline V gene encodes CDR1 MNHEY and CDR2 SVGAGI. The CDR3 has 16 amino acids. Trimming took 0 bases from V and 7 from J, leaving 15 bases between them. The CDR3 region is CASSYSGTKISEKLFF. The CDR3 DNA sequence: TGTGCCAGCAGTTACTCCGGGACAAAGATTAGTGAAAAACTGTTTTTT.

The rearrangement uses TRBV12-5 and TRBJ1-1; the D gene is possibly TRBD1 (6 bases). CDR3 length equals 17 residues. V shed 7 bases and J shed 0 bases, with 21 bases lying between them. Looked up from germline, CDR1 is LGHNT and CDR2 is FRNRAP. The CDR3: CASAPLGQGNMNTEAFF. In nucleotides, the CDR3 is TGTGCTAGTGCCCCCCTCGGGCAGGGGAACATGAACACTGAAGCTTTCTTT.

The chain links TRBV10-3 to TRBJ2-7, with TRBD1 identical over 10 bases. CDR3 length: 14 amino acids. The junction had 3 bases not matched to a gene; V was cut back by 5 bases and J by 2 bases. Germline CDR1 reads ENHRY; CDR2 reads SYGVKD. CDR3: CAISPGQGPYEQYF. In DNA form, the CDR3 reads TGTGCCATCAGTCCGGGACAGGGGCCCTACGAGCAGTACTTC.

The genes are TRBV27 and TRBJ2-7, with D possibly matching TRBD1 (5 bases). The V gene lost 6 bases and the J gene lost 2 bases, with 14 bases spanning the gap. The length of the CDR3 is 14 residues. CDR1 MNHEY and CDR2 SMNVEV come from the germline V gene (reference sequence). CDR3 protein: CASRKAGLTYEQYF. CDR3 in DNA: TGTGCCAGCAGAAAGGCAGGGTTAACCTACGAGCAGTACTTC.

The chain is built from TRBV3-1 (or the pseudogene TRBV3-2) and TRBJ2-1; D unclear. The CDR3 has 15 residues. V lost 2 bases to trimming and J lost 4 bases, with 12 bases between them. Germline V gene data show CDR1 as LGHDT and CDR2 as YNNKEL (reference sequence). CDR3: CASSQNRGQYNEQFF. The DNA for the CDR3 is TGTGCCAGCAGCCAAAATAGAGGTCAGTACAATGAGCAGTTCTTC.

This clone was counted a few times. This sequence joins TRBV4-1 and TRBJ1-5; no definite D call. Germline CDR1 MGHRA, CDR2 YSYEKL. V shed 4 bases and J shed 5 bases, with 15 bases lying between them. The CDR3 has 15 residues. Written as DNA, the CDR3 is TGCGCCAGCAGCCGCAGACAAGCCCCTGATCAGCCCCAGCATTTT. It translates to CASSRRQAPDQPQHF.

The sample holds a few counts of this clone. The V call is TRBV10-2, the J call TRBJ2-2, with 7 bases that match TRBD1. In germline, CDR1 is WSHSY, CDR2 SAAADI. This CDR3 has 15 residues. The junction had 6 bases not matched to a gene; V was cut back by 4 bases and J by 4 bases. For the CDR3, the DNA is TGCGCCAGCAGTGTGAGGACAGGAGTCACCGGGGAGCTGTTTTTT. Translation gives CASSVRTGVTGELFF.

This rearrangement joins TRBV10-3 to TRBJ1-2; no reliable D call. V dropped 0 bases and J dropped 6 bases, with 8 bases sitting between them. Germline V lookup: CDR1 ENHRY, CDR2 SYGVKD. This CDR3 has 13 residues. The CDR3 nucleotides are TGTGCCATCAGTGAGTCCCTCGGAGATGGCTACACCTTC. This codes for CAISESLGDGYTF.

The V and J genes are TRBV18 and TRBJ1-1; D possibly corresponds to TRBD1 (6 bases). Germline CDR1 reads KGHSH; CDR2 reads LQKENI. The length of the CDR3 is 16 residues. V shed 2 bases and J shed 5 bases, with 18 bases lying between them. The CDR3 bases are TGTGCCAGCTCACCATTATCGGGGGGCAGGAGGACTGAAGCTTTCTTT. Its protein product is CASSPLSGGRRTEAFF.

In this sample, this clone turned up once. This chain connects TRBV24-1 to TRBJ1-1; the D gene is possibly TRBD1 (5 bases). Germline V gene sequence: CDR1 KGHDR, CDR2 SFDVKD. This CDR3 is 14 amino acids long. Trimming took off 9 bases at V and 1 base at J, with 14 bases between the two ends. Here the CDR3 reads CATRGGGRNTEAFF. CDR3 nucleotide sequence: TGTGCCACCCGTGGGGGGGGTCGGAACACTGAAGCTTTCTTT.

The genes are TRBV6-5 and TRBJ2-7, with TRBD1 matching 7 bases. Germline V gives CDR1 MNHEY, CDR2 SVGAGI. Trimming took 6 bases from V and 4 from J; bases not matched to a gene: 6. The CDR3 runs 13 residues. The CDR3 DNA follows: TGTGCCAGCAGAAGGACAGGAGATTACGAGCAGTACTTC. It specifies CASRRTGDYEQYF.

The rearrangement links TRBV28 to TRBJ2-1, with 8 bases that match TRBD1. Trimming removed 4 bases from V and 2 bases from J; junction bases left unmatched: 19. The germline V gene has CDR1 MDHEN and CDR2 SYDVKM. The CDR3 loop spans 20 amino acids. The CDR3 loop is CASSSNGGQGATDPYNEQFF. CDR3 in DNA: TGTGCCAGCAGTTCCAATGGAGGTCAGGGGGCTACGGATCCCTACAATGAGCAGTTCTTC.

V and J are TRBV10-3 and TRBJ1-1; D perhaps matches TRBD1 (5 bases). This CDR3 is 13 amino acids long. The V and J ends lost 9 bases and 4 bases respectively, with 15 bases between them. CDR1 is ENHRY, CDR2 SYGVKD, per germline. CDR3 in amino acids: CAIRDPGGTEAFF. CDR3 nucleotide sequence: TGTGCCATAAGGGACCCCGGGGGCACTGAAGCTTTCTTT.

This chain uses TRBV7-9 with TRBJ2-7, with a tentative D call TRBD1 (7 bases). The CDR3 covers 14 residues. Germline V gene sequence: CDR1 SEHNR, CDR2 FQNEAQ (reference sequence). V dropped 1 base and J dropped 4 bases, with 11 bases sitting between them. In nucleotides, the CDR3 is TGTGCCAGCAGCTTAGTGCCAGGGGGGTACGAGCAGTACTTC. Protein sequence: CASSLVPGGYEQYF.